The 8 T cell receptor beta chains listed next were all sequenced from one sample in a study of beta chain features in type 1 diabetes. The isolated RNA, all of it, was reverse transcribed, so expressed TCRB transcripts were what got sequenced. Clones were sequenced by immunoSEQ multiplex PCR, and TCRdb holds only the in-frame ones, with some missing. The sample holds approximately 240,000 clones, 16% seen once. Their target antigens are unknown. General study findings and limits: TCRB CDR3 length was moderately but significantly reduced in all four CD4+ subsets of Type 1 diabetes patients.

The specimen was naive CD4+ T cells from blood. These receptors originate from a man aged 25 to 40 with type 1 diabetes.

The CDR3 bases are TGTGCCAGCTCACCACTTTTAACAGGGATTTCTGCTATTGGCTACACCTTC. Amino acid sequence: CASSPLLTGISAIGYTF. The V call is TRBV18, the J call TRBJ1-2; tentative D call: TRBD1 (6 bases). The CDR3 length is 17 residues. The germline gives CDR1 KGHSH, CDR2 LQKENI. Trimming stripped 1 base from V and 7 bases from J, with 22 bases between.

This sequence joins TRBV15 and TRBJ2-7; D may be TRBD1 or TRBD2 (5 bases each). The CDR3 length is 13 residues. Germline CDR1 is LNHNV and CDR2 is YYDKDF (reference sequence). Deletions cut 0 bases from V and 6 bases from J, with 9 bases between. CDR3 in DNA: TGTGCCACCAGCAGAGACTCTGGGGGCGAGCAGTACTTC. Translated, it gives CATSRDSGGEQYF.

The DNA for the CDR3 is TGTGCCAGCAGCAGGACTAGCGGGAGGGTGGGTGAGCAGTTCTTC. As protein: CASSRTSGRVGEQFF. The chain couples TRBV28 to TRBJ2-1; the match to TRBD2 covers 15 bases. The CDR3 runs 15 residues. In germline, CDR1 is MDHEN, CDR2 SYDVKM. Unmatched junction bases numbered 6, after V lost 6 bases and J lost 9 bases.

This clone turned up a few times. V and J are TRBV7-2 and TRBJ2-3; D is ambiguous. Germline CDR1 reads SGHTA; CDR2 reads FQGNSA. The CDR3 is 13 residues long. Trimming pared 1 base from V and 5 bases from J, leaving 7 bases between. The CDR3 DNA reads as TGTGCCAGCAGCTTAGAGCTGGAAGATACGCAGTATTTT. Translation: CASSLELEDTQYF.

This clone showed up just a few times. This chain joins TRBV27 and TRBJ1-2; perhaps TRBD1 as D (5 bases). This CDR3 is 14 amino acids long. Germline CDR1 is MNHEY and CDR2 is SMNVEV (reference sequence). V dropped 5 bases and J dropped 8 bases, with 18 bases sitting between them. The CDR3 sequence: CASSAGYRGWGYTF. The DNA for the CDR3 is TGTGCCAGCAGTGCAGGGTATAGGGGTTGGGGCTACACCTTC.

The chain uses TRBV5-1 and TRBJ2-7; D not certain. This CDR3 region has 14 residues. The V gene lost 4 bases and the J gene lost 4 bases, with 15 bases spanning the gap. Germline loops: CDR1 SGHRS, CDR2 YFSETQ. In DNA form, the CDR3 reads TGCGCCAGCAGCCGGGCCACAACAGCATACGAGCAGTACTTC. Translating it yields CASSRATTAYEQYF.

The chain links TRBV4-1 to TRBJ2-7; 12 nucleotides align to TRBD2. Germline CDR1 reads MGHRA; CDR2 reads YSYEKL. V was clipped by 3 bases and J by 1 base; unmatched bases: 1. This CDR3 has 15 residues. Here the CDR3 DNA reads TGCGCCAGCAGCCATGGACTAGCGGGATCCTACGAGCAGTACTTC. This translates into CASSHGLAGSYEQYF.

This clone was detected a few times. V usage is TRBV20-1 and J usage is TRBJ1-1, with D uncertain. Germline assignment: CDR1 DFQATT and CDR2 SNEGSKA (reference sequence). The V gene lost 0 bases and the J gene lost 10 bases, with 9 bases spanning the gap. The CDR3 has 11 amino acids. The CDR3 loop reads CSARDAERAFF. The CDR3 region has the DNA TGCAGTGCTAGAGACGCAGAAAGAGCTTTCTTT.